Each of the 25 T cell receptor beta chains below was sequenced from the same sample in a study of blood T cell repertoires in COVID-19. Only in-frame clones appear in the TCRdb table, and some are missing; sequencing was by immunoSEQ multiplex PCR. The sample lists over 80,000 clones; over 90% were seen once. The sample consisted of peripheral blood. These receptor sequences come from a man aged 60 to 69 with acute or convalescent COVID-19.

This chain connects TRBV28 to TRBJ1-4; D may be TRBD1 (5 bases). V was pared by 7 bases and J by 8 bases, with 14 bases between. Germline assignment: CDR1 MDHEN and CDR2 SYDVKM. This CDR3 comprises 13 residues. CDR3 in DNA: TGTGCCAGCAAACGGGGGGTATGGGAAAAACTGTTTTTT. The encoded protein is CASKRGVWEKLFF.

The chain couples TRBV5-4 to TRBJ2-7; 8 bases agree with TRBD2. Germline loops: CDR1 SGHNT, CDR2 YYREEE (reference sequence). This CDR3 has 14 amino acids. V lost 2 bases, J lost 4 bases, and 5 bases stayed unmatched. CDR3 in DNA: TGTGCCAGCAGCTTTGCCGGGGGGGGGTACGAGCAGTACTTC. It translates to CASSFAGGGYEQYF.

This chain connects TRBV11-1 to TRBJ2-5; TRBD1 might be the D (6 bases). The V and J ends lost 5 bases and 3 bases respectively, with 13 bases between them. The germline V gene has CDR1 SGHAT and CDR2 FQDESV (reference sequence). The length of the CDR3 is 14 residues. The CDR3 sequence: CASSPRQEKETQYF. CDR3 DNA sequence: TGTGCCAGCAGCCCTAGACAGGAGAAAGAGACCCAGTACTTC.

This chain links TRBV20-1 with TRBJ2-3; D unresolved. CDR1 and CDR2 (germline): DFQATT, SNEGSKA (reference sequence). The V end was cut by 6 bases, the J end by 2 bases, with 6 bases between. The CDR3 extends over 11 amino acids. CDR3 residues: CSAQITDTQYF. The CDR3 bases are TGCAGTGCCCAGATCACAGATACGCAGTATTTT.

The rearrangement uses TRBV7-3 and TRBJ1-1; no clear D gene. Germline V gene lookup returns CDR1 SGHTA and CDR2 FQGTGA. This CDR3 is 15 amino acids long. V dropped 1 base and J dropped 5 bases, with 14 bases sitting between them. The CDR3 nucleotides are TGTGCCAGCAGCTTAAGTGTGGGAGGATTGACTGAAGCTTTCTTT. It encodes CASSLSVGGLTEAFF.

The count of this clone is one. The chain is built from TRBV7-9 and TRBJ1-2, with D perhaps matching TRBD1 (6 bases). Trimming left V 3 bases short and J 4 bases short, with 15 bases between. The germline gives CDR1 SEHNR, CDR2 FQNEAQ (reference sequence). The CDR3 is 15 residues long. Here the CDR3 DNA reads TGTGCCAGCAGCTTTCGGGACATCGACCTCTATGGCTACACCTTC. It translates to CASSFRDIDLYGYTF.

V gene TRBV18 combines with J gene TRBJ2-1; 10 bases are a match to TRBD2. With V trimmed by 3 bases and J by 12 bases, 11 bases remained unmatched. CDR3 length: 15 amino acids. Germline assignment: CDR1 KGHSH and CDR2 LQKENI. In DNA form, the CDR3 reads TGTGCCAGCTCACCTCGGCTAGCGGGAGAAAGGTGGCAGTTCTTC. Its protein is CASSPRLAGERWQFF.

This chain links TRBV11-2 with TRBJ2-7; TRBD2 matches at 14 bases. Germline CDR1 reads SGHAT; CDR2 reads FQNNGV. The V segment lost 4 bases and the J segment 1 base; nucleotides outside the gene matches: 6. This CDR3 comprises 17 residues. CDR3 loop: CASSSGTSGSQSYEQYF. The CDR3 nucleotides are TGTGCCAGCAGCTCCGGGACTAGCGGGAGCCAATCCTACGAGCAGTACTTC.

This chain joins TRBV3-1 (or the pseudogene TRBV3-2) and TRBJ2-3, with 7 bases identical to TRBD2. The CDR3 is 15 residues long. The germline V gene has CDR1 LGHDT and CDR2 YNNKEL (reference sequence). V shed 1 base and J 5 bases; nucleotides not matched to a gene: 6. CDR3 coding DNA: TGTGCCAGCAGCCAAGCGGGGGAGGGCCAAGATACGCAGTATTTT. Translating gives CASSQAGEGQDTQYF.

V usage is TRBV7-9 and J usage is TRBJ2-3, with 11 bases identical to TRBD2. The CDR3 covers 17 residues. Germline V gene lookup returns CDR1 SEHNR and CDR2 FQNEAQ (reference sequence). The ends lost 5 bases at V and 2 bases at J; junction bases unmatched: 9. The chain's CDR3 is CASSPLPGLADTDTQYF. The DNA of the CDR3 is TGTGCCAGCAGCCCCCTACCGGGACTAGCGGACACAGATACGCAGTATTTT.

There are a few counts of this clone. The J gene is TRBJ2-2, the V gene TRBV3-1 (or the pseudogene TRBV3-2), with D perhaps TRBD1 (5 bases). Looked up from germline, CDR1 is LGHDT and CDR2 is YNNKEL (reference sequence). Trimming cost V 3 bases and J 6 bases, with 17 bases left between them. CDR3 length equals 16 residues. As DNA, the CDR3 is TGTGCCAGCAGCCATCCAGGGTGGTATCGGGCCGGGGAGCTGTTTTTT. It specifies CASSHPGWYRAGELFF.

The chain couples TRBV5-1 to TRBJ2-7, with TRBD1 matching 10 bases. Germline CDR1 reads SGHRS; CDR2 reads YFSETQ. This CDR3 contains 15 residues. J gave up 2 bases and V 1 base, and 3 bases lay outside the gene matches. The DNA of the CDR3 is TGCGCCAGCAGCTTGTCTGGGACAGGGGCCTACGAGCAGTACTTC. Amino acids: CASSLSGTGAYEQYF. Based on the CDR3 plus reference TRBV5-1 and TRBJ2-7, the full variable domain is KAGVTQTPRYLIKTRGQQVTLSCSPISGHRSVSWYQQTPGQGLQFLFEYFSETQRNKGNFPGRFSGRQFSNSRSEMNVSTLELGDSALYLCASSLSGTGAYEQYFGPGTRLTVT.

The V and J genes are TRBV24-1 and TRBJ2-5; D gene unclear. The CDR3 runs to 14 residues. Per germline, CDR1 KGHDR and CDR2 SFDVKD. V lost 10 bases, J lost 2 bases, and 16 bases lay in between. The DNA of the CDR3 is TGTGCCACTCAGAGCCGTGACAAACAAGAGACCCAGTACTTC. It specifies CATQSRDKQETQYF.

CDR3 in amino acids: CASSLDLREGRETQYF. In DNA form, the CDR3 reads TGTGCCAGCAGCTTGGACTTGCGGGAGGGCAGGGAGACCCAGTACTTC. This sequence joins TRBV5-6 and TRBJ2-5; 9 bases align to TRBD2. V gave up 0 bases and J gave up 5 bases; unmatched junction bases: 8. This CDR3 contains 16 residues. Germline CDR1 is SGHDT and CDR2 is YYEEEE.

This rearrangement joins TRBV2 to TRBJ2-1, with D possibly matching TRBD1 (5 bases). Germline V gene data show CDR1 as SNHLY and CDR2 as FYNNEI. V lost 4 bases and J lost 6, with 10 bases in between. The length of the CDR3 is 13 residues. CDR3 bases: TGTGCCAGCAGTGGGGGCTTCTCCAATGAGCAGTTCTTC. This codes for CASSGGFSNEQFF. The variable domain in full, with the rest retrieved from reference TRBV2 and TRBJ2-1, is EPEVTQTPSHQVTQMGQEVILRCVPISNHLYFYWYRQILGQKVEFLVSFYNNEISEKSEIFDDQFSVERPDGSNFTLKIRSTKLEDSAMYFCASSGGFSNEQFFGPGTRLTVL.

The CDR3 DNA is TGTGCCAGCAGCTTAGGAGTACCGGGACTAGCGGGAATCGGGGAGCTGTTTTTT. Translating it yields CASSLGVPGLAGIGELFF. V is TRBV7-9 and J is TRBJ2-2; 13 nucleotides line up with TRBD2. Losses at the gene ends were 1 base for V and 7 bases for J; bases not matched to a gene: 9. Germline V gene data show CDR1 as SEHNR and CDR2 as FQNEAQ (reference sequence). This CDR3 comprises 18 residues. Variable domain in full (rest from reference TRBV7-9 and TRBJ2-2): DTGVSQNPRHKITKRGQNVTFRCDPISEHNRLYWYRQTLGQGPEFLTYFQNEAQLEKSRLLSDRFSAERPKGSFSTLEIQRTEQGDSAMYLCASSLGVPGLAGIGELFFGEGSRLTVL.

V usage is TRBV6-2 or TRBV6-3 and J usage is TRBJ2-5, with 7 positions matching TRBD2. The J segment lost 7 bases and the V segment lost 0 bases, leaving 8 bases of the junction unmatched. The CDR3 length is 15 residues. The germline gives CDR1 MNHEY, CDR2 SVGEGT. The CDR3 sequence is CASSYSSSGRGTQYF. Here the CDR3 DNA reads TGTGCCAGCAGTTACTCGTCTAGCGGCCGGGGGACCCAGTACTTC.

The chain couples TRBV3-1 (or the pseudogene TRBV3-2) to TRBJ2-1; 10 nucleotides align to TRBD2. The V segment lost 1 base and the J segment 6 bases; nucleotides outside the gene matches: 18. The CDR3 has 20 residues. The germline V gene has CDR1 LGHDT and CDR2 YNNKEL (reference sequence). The CDR3 region is CASSQVLGGLAGECVNEQFF. CDR3 nucleotide sequence: TGTGCCAGCAGCCAAGTTTTGGGGGGGCTAGCGGGAGAGTGCGTCAATGAGCAGTTCTTC.

J is TRBJ2-2 and V is TRBV5-6, with TRBD2 identical over 16 bases. The CDR3 consists of 18 residues. V gave up 4 bases and J gave up 2 bases; unmatched junction bases: 5. The V gene's germline CDR1 is SGHDT and CDR2 YYEEEE. CDR3 amino acids: CASSTGLAGGKNTGELFF. CDR3 coding DNA: TGTGCCAGCAGCACGGGACTAGCGGGAGGGAAAAACACCGGGGAGCTGTTTTTT.

The V call is TRBV13, the J call TRBJ2-2; 7 nucleotides line up with TRBD2. V lost 1 base to trimming and J lost 6 bases; unmatched junction nucleotides: 2. The germline CDR1 and CDR2 sequences are PRHDT and FYEKMQ (reference sequence). This CDR3 is built from 14 residues. The DNA of the CDR3 is TGTGCCAGCAGCTTAGTTGCGGGAGCCGGGGAGCTGTTTTTT. It specifies CASSLVAGAGELFF.

V gene TRBV9 combines with J gene TRBJ2-1; perhaps TRBD2 as D (5 bases). The CDR3 has 13 amino acids. V lost 0 bases to trimming and J lost 9 bases, with 10 bases between them. From germline, CDR1 is SGDLS and CDR2 YYNGEE. CDR3 region: CASSVVAGGEQFF. Here the CDR3 DNA reads TGTGCCAGCAGCGTAGTTGCGGGTGGTGAGCAGTTCTTC.

This clone was detected once. This chain joins TRBV11-3 and TRBJ2-3; TRBD2 might be the D (5 bases). The germline V and J ends were trimmed by 2 bases and 2 bases, with 17 bases remaining between them. Germline V lookup: CDR1 SGHNT, CDR2 YENEEA. The CDR3 sequence is 17 residues long. The DNA for the CDR3 is TGTGCCAGCAGCTTATCTGCGGGCCCCCAGGTCACAGATACGCAGTATTTT. Protein sequence: CASSLSAGPQVTDTQYF.

Many counts were recorded for this clone. The rearrangement joins TRBV4-2 to TRBJ2-2, with no clear D. The V end was cut by 1 base, the J end by 3 bases, with 6 bases between. CDR3 length equals 14 residues. The germline gives CDR1 LGHNA, CDR2 YNFKEQ. The CDR3 DNA sequence: TGTGCCAGCAGCCAAGGGCAGGACACCGGGGAGCTGTTTTTT. It yields the protein CASSQGQDTGELFF.

The sample holds one count of this clone. The chain links TRBV30 to TRBJ1-6, with D possibly matching TRBD1 (6 bases). V was pared by 5 bases and J by 7 bases, with 18 bases between. There are 15 residues in the CDR3. Germline V lookup: CDR1 GTSNPN, CDR2 SVGIG (reference sequence). In DNA form, the CDR3 reads TGTGCCTGGCTTGGACAGTCCTTTTCCAATTCACCCCTCCACTTT. Its translation: CAWLGQSFSNSPLHF.

The V and J genes are TRBV4-3 and TRBJ2-3, with D perhaps TRBD2 (5 bases). The CDR3 is 13 amino acids. The ends were cut back, 3 bases at V and 6 bases at J, with 10 bases in the middle. Per germline, CDR1 LGHNA and CDR2 YSLEER. The CDR3 bases are TGCGCCAGCAGCCAGACCCCGGGGGATACGCAGTATTTT. Translating it yields CASSQTPGDTQYF.